These 5 T cell receptor beta chains came from one sample sequenced in a study of identical twins. Using its own MiXCR run on the 5' RACE reads, TCRdb lists one record per CDR3 protein. The sample shows 1.5 million to 2 million distinct CDR3 sequences, under 35% of them seen only once. The sequenced material came from cord blood. Every receptor here comes from a newborn girl in good health.

This clonotype has a handful of counts. The CDR3: CASIHYGTGDSYEQYF. The CDR3 region has the DNA TGTGCCAGCATCCATTACGGAACAGGGGACTCCTACGAGCAGTACTTC. The chain links TRBV7-8 to TRBJ2-7, with 7 positions matching TRBD1. Germline V CDR1 and CDR2: SGHVS, FQNEAQ. V shed 7 bases and J 0 bases; nucleotides not matched to a gene: 12. This CDR3 is built from 16 residues.

This clonotype was seen ten or more times. The V and J genes are TRBV12-3 or TRBV12-4 and TRBJ2-7; tentatively, D is TRBD2 (7 bases). The J call is doubtful: the DNA matches TRBJ2-5 better. The CDR3 covers 13 residues. CDR3 nucleotides: TGTGCCAGCAGAGCGGGACAATCCAGGACCCAGTACTTC. Translation gives CASRAGQSRTQYF.

V usage is TRBV2 and J usage is TRBJ1-2, with 9 bases that match TRBD1. The V segment lost 6 bases and the J segment 2 bases; nucleotides outside the gene matches: 7. CDR1 SNHLY and CDR2 FYNNEI come from the germline V gene. The CDR3 consists of 15 residues. The CDR3 sequence is CASRGQGRDNYGYTF. The CDR3 DNA is TGTGCCAGCAGGGGACAGGGCCGAGACAACTATGGCTACACCTTC.

The chain combines TRBV6-5 with TRBJ2-1, with 7 bases aligning to TRBD2. Germline assignment: CDR1 MNHEY and CDR2 SVGAGI. Unmatched junction bases numbered 7, after V lost 4 bases and J lost 10 bases. This CDR3 is 13 amino acids long. CDR3 loop: CASSWGGNYEQFF. The DNA of the CDR3 is TGTGCCAGCAGTTGGGGGGGGAACTACGAGCAGTTCTTC.

This clonotype was observed many times. This rearrangement joins TRBV5-1 to TRBJ2-1; tentatively, D is TRBD2 (6 bases). Germline CDR1 is SGHRS and CDR2 is YFSETQ. The CDR3 consists of 15 residues. V gave up 5 bases and J gave up 3 bases, with 15 bases separating them. CDR3: CASSPPLGGYNEQFF. In DNA form, the CDR3 reads TGCGCCAGCAGTCCTCCCTTGGGGGGCTACAATGAGCAGTTCTTC.